The 10 T cell receptor beta chains presented below share a single source sample, sequenced in a study of blood T cell repertoires in COVID-19. Assay: immunoSEQ multiplex PCR; the TCRdb copy retains only in-frame clones and omits some. The table shows about 180,000 clones, with 80% to 90% occurring only once. The specimen was PBMCs or T cells enriched from blood (not recorded which). Every receptor here comes from a woman in her forties with acute COVID-19.

The J gene is TRBJ2-1, the V gene TRBV7-2, with TRBD2 matching over 8 bases. Germline trimming cut 3 bases from V and 7 bases from J; bases unmatched to any gene: 5. Germline lookup yields CDR1 SGHTA and CDR2 FQGNSA. The CDR3 totals 14 residues. The CDR3 nucleotides are TGTGCCAGCAGCTTCGGGGGGGGGCCGAATGAGCAGTTCTTC. Its protein is CASSFGGGPNEQFF.

The chain combines TRBV2 with TRBJ2-1; 9 positions agree with TRBD2. V lost 7 bases, J lost 7 bases, and 11 bases stayed unmatched. This CDR3 is built from 15 residues. CDR1 is SNHLY, CDR2 FYNNEI, per germline. As DNA, the CDR3 is TGTGCCAGCACTCTAGCGGGAAGAGCACTGAATGAGCAGTTCTTC. Protein product: CASTLAGRALNEQFF.

V usage is TRBV27 and J usage is TRBJ1-6, with TRBD1 matching 8 bases. The CDR3 covers 15 residues. V was pared by 5 bases and J by 9 bases, with 9 bases of the junction left unmatched. Germline V lookup: CDR1 MNHEY, CDR2 SMNVEV (reference sequence). The CDR3 nucleotides read TGTGCCAGCAGTCCGGCAGGGGGCCCTTTTTCACCCCTCCACTTT. Encoded protein: CASSPAGGPFSPLHF.

To note about this clone: Other DNA sequences in the same sample also yield this CDR3. This sequence joins TRBV9 and TRBJ2-3; the D gene is possibly TRBD1 (6 bases). This CDR3 has 15 amino acids. Between the trimmed V and J ends, which lost 0 bases and 0 bases, there was a span of 8 bases. CDR1 and CDR2 from the germline V gene are SGDLS and YYNGEE. The DNA for the CDR3 is TGTGCCAGCAGCGTAGGGACAGCTAGCACAGATACGCAGTATTTT. Translated, it gives CASSVGTASTDTQYF.

This clone was counted between two and nine times. The rearrangement uses TRBV7-3 and TRBJ1-2, with 10 bases fitting TRBD1. There are 15 residues in the CDR3. The ends lost 2 bases at V and 3 bases at J; junction bases unmatched: 3. CDR1 and CDR2 from the germline V gene are SGHTA and FQGTGA. The DNA for the CDR3 is TGTGCCAGCAGCTTAGACAGGGGGCGCGACTATGGCTACACCTTC. It translates to CASSLDRGRDYGYTF.

This clone showed up just once. This rearrangement joins TRBV9 to TRBJ2-3, with 14 bases that match TRBD2. Germline V CDR1 and CDR2: SGDLS, YYNGEE. This CDR3 region has 16 residues. Trimming took 3 bases from V and 8 from J; bases not matched to a gene: 8. CDR3 sequence: CASSEGLAGDWGTQYF. CDR3 nucleotides: TGTGCCAGCAGCGAGGGACTAGCGGGAGACTGGGGTACGCAGTATTTT.

The chain uses TRBV5-4 and TRBJ2-1; 8 nucleotides agree with TRBD1. The germline V gene has CDR1 SGHNT and CDR2 YYREEE (reference sequence). V shed 0 bases, J shed 10 bases, and the junction held 15 bases outside the gene matches. This CDR3 spans 17 amino acids. CDR3 coding DNA: TGTGCCAGCAGCTTGGCATCGGCAGGGGGCGCGAGGCAAGAGCAGTTCTTC. This encodes CASSLASAGGARQEQFF.

The chain is built from TRBV19 and TRBJ2-2; TRBD2 matches 10 bases. The CDR3 spans 20 residues. J gave up 2 bases and V 2 bases, and 14 bases lay outside the gene matches. Germline V gives CDR1 LNHDA, CDR2 SQIVND (reference sequence). CDR3 protein: CASSISFGVAGGYNTGELFF. CDR3 nucleotide sequence: TGTGCCAGTAGTATAAGTTTCGGGGTAGCGGGAGGCTACAACACCGGGGAGCTGTTTTTT.

The chain uses TRBV28 and TRBJ2-7, with 7 bases that match TRBD2. The CDR3 consists of 14 residues. V gave up 2 bases and J gave up 2 bases; unmatched junction bases: 3. Germline V gene data show CDR1 as MDHEN and CDR2 as SYDVKM. DNA of the CDR3: TGTGCCAGCAGTTTAGGGGGGGGACCCTACGAGCAGTACTTC. Translation: CASSLGGGPYEQYF.

The chain couples TRBV19 to TRBJ1-5, with a tentative D call TRBD1 (6 bases). The CDR3 is made up of 13 amino acids. Between the trimmed V and J ends, which lost 9 bases and 5 bases, there was a span of 14 bases. Germline CDR1 reads LNHDA; CDR2 reads SQIVND (reference sequence). Here the CDR3 reads CARLTGRYQPQHF. The CDR3 DNA is TGTGCCAGACTGACAGGCCGGTATCAGCCCCAGCATTTT.